What follows is one T cell receptor (beta chain) and its context. Its antigen is as yet unknown. The CDR3 runs 15 residues. Per the germline V gene, CDR1 is MGHDK and CDR2 is SYGVNS. Trimming shortened V by 1 base and J by 5 bases, and 9 bases separated the two germline ends. The sample is drawn from a study of identical twins. Study-wide points: Clonotypes of the beta chain that were abundant in cord blood carried fewer insertions (memory repertoires showed none).

TCRdb reprocessed the 5' RACE reads with MiXCR, giving one entry per CDR3 protein. Of roughly 1,500,000 distinct CDR3 sequences listed, about 31% are singletons. This rearrangement joins TRBV25-1 to TRBJ1-6, with TRBD1 as a possible D gene (5 bases). The material sequenced was cord blood. The clonotype was recovered from a newborn girl in good health. The DNA for the CDR3 is TGTGCCAGCAGTGAATTGGGGGTAAATAATTCACCCCTCCACTTT. Translation gives CASSELGVNNSPLHF.